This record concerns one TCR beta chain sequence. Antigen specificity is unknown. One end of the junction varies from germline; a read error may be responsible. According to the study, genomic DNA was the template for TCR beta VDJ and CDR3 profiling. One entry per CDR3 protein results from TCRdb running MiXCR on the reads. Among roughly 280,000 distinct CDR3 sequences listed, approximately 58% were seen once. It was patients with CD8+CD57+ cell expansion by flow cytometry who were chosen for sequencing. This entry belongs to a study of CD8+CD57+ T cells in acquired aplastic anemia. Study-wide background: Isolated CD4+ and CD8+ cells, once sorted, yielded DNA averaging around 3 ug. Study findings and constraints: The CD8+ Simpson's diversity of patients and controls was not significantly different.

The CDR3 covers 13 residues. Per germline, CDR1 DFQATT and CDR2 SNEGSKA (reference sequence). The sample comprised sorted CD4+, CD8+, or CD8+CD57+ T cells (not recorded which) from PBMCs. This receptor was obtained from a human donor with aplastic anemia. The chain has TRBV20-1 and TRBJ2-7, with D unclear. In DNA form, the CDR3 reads TGCAGCGCTACGGGCAGATACTCCTACGAGCAGTACTTC. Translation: CSATGRYSYEQYF.